This record looks at one T cell receptor beta chain sequence and its context. The target antigen is unknown. Germline V gives CDR1 GTSNPN, CDR2 SVGIG (reference sequence). This CDR3 comprises 13 residues. The data were obtained in a study of cytomegalovirus exposure and HLA in healthy donors. The PCR made use of 60 Vbeta and 13 Jbeta primers. Authors' processing steps: An analysis that came later counted some 81 million unique TCR beta chains, approximately 10 million shared. Generated by immunoSEQ multiplex PCR, the TCRdb table keeps only in-frame clones and is missing some. V and J calls and clone size are copied from that table; D and trimming were computed from the DNA. The sample lists about 190,000 clones, 70% to 75% occurring once. General study results and limits: As a later analysis showed, several of the most significant clusters appeared to be linked to common viral pathogens. Reportedly, TCR beta sequences accurately predicted HLA-A and HLA-B alleles in most subjects. Analysis was carried out at a later point, and it linked a missense DCLRE1C variant to TCR beta V- and J-gene trimming.

The sequenced sample consisted of PBMCs. This sequence was found in a young man in good health and CMV-seropositive. This rearrangement joins TRBV30 to TRBJ2-5; 7 bases align to TRBD2. The tail of the sequence fits TRBJ2-7 better, so the J call may be wrong. The CDR3 loop reads CAWAAGSSYEQYF. The CDR3 DNA reads as TGTGCCTGGGCAGCGGGGTCCTCCTACGAGCAGTACTTC.